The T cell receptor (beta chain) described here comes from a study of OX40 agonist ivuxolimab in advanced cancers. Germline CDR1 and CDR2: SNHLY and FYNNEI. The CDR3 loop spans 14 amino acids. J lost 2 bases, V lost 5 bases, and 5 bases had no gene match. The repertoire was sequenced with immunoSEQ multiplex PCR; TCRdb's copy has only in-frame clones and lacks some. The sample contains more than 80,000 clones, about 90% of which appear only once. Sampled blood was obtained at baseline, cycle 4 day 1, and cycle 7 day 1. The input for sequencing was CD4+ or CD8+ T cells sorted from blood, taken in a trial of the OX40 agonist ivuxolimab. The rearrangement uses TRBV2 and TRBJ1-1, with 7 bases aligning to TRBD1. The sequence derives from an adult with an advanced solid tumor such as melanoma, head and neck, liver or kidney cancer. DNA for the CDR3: TGTGCCAGCAGTAACTACAGGGGAAACACTGAAGCTTTCTTT. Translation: CASSNYRGNTEAFF.